The 27 T cell receptor beta chains reported below all come from one sample, sequenced in a study of blood T cell repertoires in COVID-19. The repertoire was sequenced with immunoSEQ multiplex PCR; TCRdb's copy has only in-frame clones and lacks some. The data hold tens of thousands of clones, with 68% observed a single time. The sample was peripheral blood. These receptor sequences come from a woman in her sixties or seventies with acute or convalescent COVID-19.

The rearrangement uses TRBV19 and TRBJ2-2; the match to TRBD1 covers 10 bases. Germline V gene sequence: CDR1 LNHDA, CDR2 SQIVND (reference sequence). CDR3 length: 16 residues. V lost 1 base to trimming and J lost 4 bases; unmatched junction nucleotides: 3. The CDR3 loop reads CASSIGQGAITGELFF. CDR3 coding DNA: TGTGCCAGTAGTATAGGACAGGGGGCTATCACCGGGGAGCTGTTTTTT.

This clone was detected only a few times. This sequence joins TRBV6-6 and TRBJ2-3; TRBD1 might be the D (6 bases). Germline values: CDR1 MNHNY, CDR2 SVGAGI (reference sequence). V lost 7 bases and J lost 2, with 10 bases in between. The CDR3 length is 13 residues. The CDR3 protein is CASMGAYTDTQYF. The CDR3 DNA reads TGTGCCAGCATGGGGGCCTACACAGATACGCAGTATTTT.

The gene calls are TRBV28 and TRBJ2-3; D is ambiguous. CDR1 is MDHEN and CDR2 is SYDVKM in the germline V gene. The CDR3 has 12 amino acids. Trimming shortened V by 5 bases and J by 6 bases, and 9 bases separated the two germline ends. The CDR3 DNA sequence: TGTGCCAGCAGTCTTGCCGAGGATACGCAGTATTTT. Its translation is CASSLAEDTQYF.

The gene calls are TRBV19 and TRBJ1-2; possibly TRBD1 for D (6 bases). This CDR3 comprises 13 residues. Germline assignment: CDR1 LNHDA and CDR2 SQIVND (reference sequence). The germline V and J ends were trimmed by 7 bases and 4 bases, with 13 bases remaining between them. The CDR3 spells CASKEGESYGYTF. The CDR3 DNA reads as TGTGCCAGTAAAGAGGGGGAGAGCTATGGCTACACCTTC.

This clone was counted a few times. The genes are TRBV3-1 (or the pseudogene TRBV3-2) and TRBJ1-2, with unresolved D. Trimming took off 8 bases at V and 1 base at J, with 8 bases between the two ends. The CDR3 is 12 amino acids. Germline CDR1 is LGHDT and CDR2 is YNNKEL (reference sequence). The CDR3 nucleotides are TGTGCCAGCGGCAGGAATAACTATGGCTACACCTTC. It yields the protein CASGRNNYGYTF.

The gene calls are TRBV4-2 and TRBJ1-2; 7 nucleotides line up with TRBD1. CDR1 and CDR2 (germline): LGHNA, YNFKEQ. CDR3 length: 13 amino acids. The V segment lost 3 bases and the J segment 7 bases; nucleotides outside the gene matches: 5. CDR3 in amino acids: CASSQQDRRGYTF. The CDR3 nucleotides are TGTGCCAGCAGCCAGCAGGACAGGCGTGGCTACACCTTC.

This clone was found a few times. The genes are TRBV28 and TRBJ1-2; 7 bases map to TRBD1. This CDR3 has 13 residues. Germline loops: CDR1 MDHEN, CDR2 SYDVKM. V dropped 6 bases and J dropped 8; count of bases not matched to a gene: 9. CDR3 coding DNA: TGTGCCAGCAGACCTCAAGGACAGGAAGGCTACACCTTC. Translation gives CASRPQGQEGYTF.

The J gene is TRBJ2-3, the V gene TRBV5-4; 9 nucleotides align to TRBD2. The CDR3 is 18 amino acids. The trim removed 0 bases at V and 7 bases at J, leaving 15 bases unmatched. Per germline, CDR1 SGHNT and CDR2 YYREEE (reference sequence). The CDR3 DNA reads TGTGCCAGCAGCTTGGAAGGAGTAGCGGGAGCGTCCGTCAATACGCAGTATTTT. It encodes CASSLEGVAGASVNTQYF.

The genes are TRBV5-5 and TRBJ2-7; TRBD2 matches at 12 bases. The CDR3 extends over 15 amino acids. Trimming removed 2 bases from V and 3 bases from J; junction bases left unmatched: 3. CDR1 is SGHKS, CDR2 YYEKEE, per germline (reference sequence). CDR3 coding DNA: TGTGCCAGCAGCTTCCGACTAGCGGGAGACTACGAGCAGTACTTC. Amino acids: CASSFRLAGDYEQYF.

This rearrangement joins TRBV10-3 to TRBJ1-5, with TRBD1 matching 9 bases. Per germline, CDR1 ENHRY and CDR2 SYGVKD. J lost 6 bases, V lost 6 bases, and 9 bases had no gene match. The CDR3 spans 15 residues. The CDR3 DNA reads TGTGCCATCAGCGGGGGACAGGGAGCAGGTCAGCCCCAGCATTTT. Residues: CAISGGQGAGQPQHF.

V and J are TRBV6-6 and TRBJ1-2; possibly TRBD1 for D (6 bases). This CDR3 has 15 residues. CDR1 and CDR2 (germline): MNHNY, SVGAGI (reference sequence). Trimming took 2 bases from V and 10 from J, leaving 20 bases between them. CDR3 residues: CASSYTEREAGAYTF. CDR3 nucleotide sequence: TGTGCCAGCAGTTACACCGAACGGGAGGCAGGGGCCTACACCTTC.

This rearrangement joins TRBV29-1 to TRBJ2-1, with 8 bases fitting TRBD2. In germline, CDR1 is SQVTM, CDR2 ANQGSEA. With 6 bases clipped from V and 5 bases from J, the junction kept 9 bases outside the gene matches. CDR3 length: 14 residues. The CDR3 sequence: CSVARGGLDNEQFF. The CDR3 nucleotides read TGCAGCGTCGCAAGGGGGGGACTAGACAATGAGCAGTTCTTC.

The chain uses TRBV12-3 or TRBV12-4 and TRBJ2-7, with a tentative D call TRBD1 (5 bases). With 5 bases removed from V and 1 base from J, the gap between germline ends came to 9 bases. The CDR3 is 13 amino acids. CDR3 residues: CASSKTASYEQYF. The DNA of the CDR3 is TGTGCCAGCAGTAAGACAGCTTCCTACGAGCAGTACTTC.

The rearrangement joins TRBV2 to TRBJ2-7; TRBD1 matches at 8 bases. Germline V gives CDR1 SNHLY, CDR2 FYNNEI. The CDR3 totals 15 residues. J lost 7 bases, V lost 1 base, and 9 bases had no gene match. As DNA, the CDR3 is TGTGCCAGCAGTGAAGGGACAGGGCATAGGGAAGAGCAGTACTTC. This gives the protein CASSEGTGHREEQYF. Full variable domain (rest looked up from reference TRBV2 and TRBJ2-7): EPEVTQTPSHQVTQMGQEVILRCVPISNHLYFYWYRQILGQKVEFLVSFYNNEISEKSEIFDDQFSVERPDGSNFTLKIRSTKLEDSAMYFCASSEGTGHREEQYFGPGTRLTVT.

The chain joins TRBV12-3 or TRBV12-4 to TRBJ1-2; no clear D. Trimming took 4 bases from V and 4 from J, leaving 10 bases between them. The CDR3 totals 13 residues. The DNA for the CDR3 is TGTGCCAGCAGTTCCTCGGCGGGCTATGGCTACACCTTC. This codes for CASSSSAGYGYTF.

This rearrangement joins TRBV6-4 to TRBJ2-2; 7 nucleotides match TRBD2. CDR1 is MRHNA and CDR2 is SNTAGT in the germline V gene. Trimming removed 7 bases from V and 6 bases from J; junction bases left unmatched: 8. The CDR3 sequence is 14 residues long. CDR3 nucleotides: TGTGCCAGCAACGAAGGCGGGGGTTCCGGGGAGCTGTTTTTT. Its translation: CASNEGGGSGELFF.

J is TRBJ1-5 and V is TRBV19; TRBD1 matches at 8 bases. This CDR3 spans 16 amino acids. Looked up from germline, CDR1 is LNHDA and CDR2 is SQIVND (reference sequence). J gave up 2 bases and V 7 bases, and 10 bases lay outside the gene matches. Here the CDR3 reads CASKDRADSGNQPQHF. DNA for the CDR3: TGTGCCAGTAAGGACAGGGCGGATTCGGGCAATCAGCCCCAGCATTTT.

V and J are TRBV28 and TRBJ1-3, with D perhaps matching TRBD1 (6 bases). The V gene's germline CDR1 is MDHEN and CDR2 SYDVKM. With 1 base removed from V and 8 bases from J, the gap between germline ends came to 15 bases. The CDR3 spans 15 residues. CDR3 bases: TGTGCCAGCAGTTTATTTACCGGGGCAGGGGACACCATATATTTT. Translated: CASSLFTGAGDTIYF.

The chain carries TRBV5-1 and TRBJ2-7; 10 bases match TRBD2. V gave up 3 bases and J gave up 2 bases; unmatched junction bases: 11. The CDR3 spans 17 residues. Per the germline V gene, CDR1 is SGHRS and CDR2 is YFSETQ. The CDR3 loop reads CASSSPRLAGAPYEQYF. In DNA, the CDR3 is TGCGCCAGCAGCTCACCTAGGCTAGCGGGGGCACCCTACGAGCAGTACTTC.

The V and J genes are TRBV5-1 and TRBJ1-5, with 10 nucleotides matching TRBD1. The V gene end was trimmed by 5 bases and the J gene end by 7 bases; junction bases not matched to a gene: 6. CDR3 length: 14 residues. Germline V gene sequence: CDR1 SGHRS, CDR2 YFSETQ. CDR3 amino acids: CASSPGQGEQPQHF. For the CDR3, the DNA is TGCGCCAGCAGTCCCGGACAGGGGGAACAGCCCCAGCATTTT.

The chain links TRBV6-2 or TRBV6-3 to TRBJ1-5, with 7 bases identical to TRBD1. This CDR3 spans 16 amino acids. The V gene end was trimmed by 4 bases and the J gene end by 0 bases; junction bases not matched to a gene: 6. Germline V gives CDR1 MNHEY, CDR2 SVGEGT. CDR3 sequence reads: CASSLQGFRSNQPQHF. The CDR3 DNA follows: TGTGCCAGCAGTTTACAGGGGTTTCGTAGCAATCAGCCCCAGCATTTT.

This clone was counted only a few times. The chain employs TRBV6-6 and TRBJ2-7; D may be TRBD1 (6 bases). The CDR3 totals 12 residues. Trimming took 4 bases from V and 6 from J, leaving 10 bases between them. CDR1 and CDR2 from the germline V gene are MNHNY and SVGAGI (reference sequence). The CDR3 coding sequence is TGTGCCAGCAGTTTGGGGGCGGTCGAGCAGTACTTC. Translated: CASSLGAVEQYF.

This clone was observed a single time. The chain joins TRBV3-1 (or the pseudogene TRBV3-2) to TRBJ2-5, with TRBD2 identical over 14 bases. The germline gives CDR1 LGHDT, CDR2 YNNKEL (reference sequence). With V trimmed by 0 bases and J by 4 bases, 4 bases remained unmatched. The CDR3 consists of 17 residues. The CDR3 DNA follows: TGTGCCAGCAGCCAAGATTTGACTAGCGGGGGGGGAGAGACCCAGTACTTC. Amino acids: CASSQDLTSGGGETQYF.

The chain links TRBV4-1 to TRBJ1-4; TRBD1 matches at 9 bases. Germline CDR1 is MGHRA and CDR2 is YSYEKL. V trimming: 4 bases; J trimming: 7 bases; junction bases outside the gene matches: 1. CDR3 length equals 13 residues. CDR3 nucleotide sequence: TGCGCCAGCAGCCTACAGGGGGCTGAAAAACTGTTTTTT. The encoded protein is CASSLQGAEKLFF.

The chain carries TRBV9 and TRBJ2-2; TRBD2 aligns across 15 bases. Losses at the gene ends were 4 bases for V and 2 bases for J; bases not matched to a gene: 3. The CDR3 covers 17 residues. Germline assignment: CDR1 SGDLS and CDR2 YYNGEE. The CDR3 DNA sequence: TGTGCCAGCAGCATGGGACTAGCGGGGGGAAACACCGGGGAGCTGTTTTTT. Its translation: CASSMGLAGGNTGELFF.

The chain has TRBV19 and TRBJ2-1; 13 nucleotides agree with TRBD2. The CDR3 length is 16 residues. J lost 8 bases, V lost 4 bases, and 8 bases had no gene match. CDR1 and CDR2 (germline): LNHDA, SQIVND (reference sequence). The CDR3: CASSTRTSGSSDEQFF. For the CDR3, the DNA is TGTGCCAGTAGTACCCGGACTAGCGGGAGTTCGGATGAGCAGTTCTTC.

The V call is TRBV7-6, the J call TRBJ2-5; tentative D call: TRBD2 (5 bases). The CDR3 sequence is 13 residues long. CDR1 is SGHVS and CDR2 is FNYEAQ in the germline V gene. V was cut by 1 base and J by 5 bases, with 8 bases left in between. The CDR3 sequence: CASSLVGSETQYF. CDR3 DNA: TGTGCCAGCAGCTTAGTAGGGAGCGAGACCCAGTACTTC.